This entry concerns a single T cell receptor beta chain. Its antigen is undetermined. This sample was taken from a study of CXCR4 blockade with PD-1 therapy in pancreatic cancer. Whole-study results and caveats: Frequent tumor clones were encoded by many distinct rearrangements, suggesting shared antigens.

TCRdb's table, derived via immunoSEQ multiplex PCR, lists solely in-frame clones and lacks some. The sample lists fewer than 550 clones; 37% were seen once. This CDR3 is built from 14 residues. Germline V lookup: CDR1 LNHDA, CDR2 SQIVND (reference sequence). Trimming shortened V by 1 base and J by 1 base, and 8 bases separated the two germline ends. This TCR was sampled from a human donor with pancreatic ductal adenocarcinoma. This chain connects TRBV19 to TRBJ2-7, with D hard to call. The sequencing input was tumor tissue. Here the CDR3 DNA reads TGTGCCAGTAGTATAGGGCCAGCTTCCTACGAGCAGTACTTC. Translated, it gives CASSIGPASYEQYF.